Each of the 16 T cell receptor beta chains below was sequenced from the same sample in a study of blood T cell repertoires in COVID-19. Using immunoSEQ multiplex PCR, the repertoire was profiled, and TCRdb retains in-frame clones only, with some absent. The sample contains approximately 99,000 clones, 88% of which appear only once. The specimen sequenced was peripheral blood. These TCRs come from a human donor in a cohort sampled during active COVID-19.

This chain uses TRBV9 with TRBJ2-7, with a possible D match to TRBD2 (5 bases). The V gene lost 0 bases and the J gene lost 2 bases, with 12 bases spanning the gap. Germline-derived CDR1 and CDR2 are SGDLS and YYNGEE. There are 15 residues in the CDR3. Here the CDR3 reads CASSVGGAGPYEQYF. The CDR3 DNA reads as TGTGCCAGCAGCGTAGGGGGAGCAGGTCCCTACGAGCAGTACTTC.

V and J are TRBV7-2 and TRBJ2-7; TRBD2 matches at 7 bases. The junction had 13 bases not matched to a gene; V was cut back by 8 bases and J by 0 bases. Germline-derived CDR1 and CDR2 are SGHTA and FQGNSA. This CDR3 comprises 16 residues. Here the CDR3 reads CASGVGFSGVSYEQYF. CDR3 coding DNA: TGTGCCAGCGGCGTAGGATTCAGCGGGGTCTCCTACGAGCAGTACTTC. Drawing the rest from reference TRBV7-2 and TRBJ2-7, the complete variable domain is GAGVSQSPSNKVTEKGKDVELRCDPISGHTALYWYRQSLGQGLEFLIYFQGNSAPDKSGLPSDRFSAERTGGSVSTLTIQRTQQEDSAVYLCASGVGFSGVSYEQYFGPGTRLTVT.

The V gene is TRBV6-5, the J gene TRBJ1-1; the D is unclear. Germline CDR1 is MNHEY and CDR2 is SVGAGI. The V end was cut by 7 bases, the J end by 3 bases, with 12 bases between. The CDR3 consists of 13 residues. In DNA form, the CDR3 reads TGTGCCAGCAAAAGCGGCCCGGACACTGAAGCTTTCTTT. Its protein product is CASKSGPDTEAFF.

DNA of the CDR3: TGTGCCAGTAGACCCGGGACAGGGGGGACAGATACGCAGTATTTT. Encoded protein: CASRPGTGGTDTQYF. The chain recombines TRBV19 with TRBJ2-3; 11 bases align to TRBD1. The J segment lost 3 bases and the V segment lost 6 bases, leaving 5 bases of the junction unmatched. This CDR3 spans 15 amino acids. The germline V gene has CDR1 LNHDA and CDR2 SQIVND (reference sequence).

The V and J genes are TRBV5-6 and TRBJ2-1; 9 bases match TRBD2. The CDR3 consists of 17 residues. CDR1 is SGHDT and CDR2 is YYEEEE in the germline V gene. J gave up 4 bases and V 0 bases, and 8 bases lay outside the gene matches. In DNA, the CDR3 is TGTGCCAGCAGCTTGGACCCTAGCGGGATGTCGTACAATGAGCAGTTCTTC. Translation gives CASSLDPSGMSYNEQFF.

The J gene is TRBJ1-2, the V gene TRBV24-1, with 8 bases aligning to TRBD1. Germline V CDR1 and CDR2: KGHDR, SFDVKD. The trim removed 4 bases at V and 4 bases at J, leaving 4 bases unmatched. This CDR3 comprises 14 residues. The CDR3 spells CATSDSDRVYGYTF. CDR3 bases: TGTGCCACCAGTGACTCGGACAGGGTCTATGGCTACACCTTC.

The chain joins TRBV9 to TRBJ2-1; tentative D call: TRBD2 (5 bases). The germline V and J ends were trimmed by 0 bases and 5 bases, with 9 bases remaining between them. The CDR3 has 14 amino acids. Germline V gives CDR1 SGDLS, CDR2 YYNGEE. For the CDR3, the DNA is TGTGCCAGCAGCGTAGGATCGGGGAACAATGAGCAGTTCTTC. Translated: CASSVGSGNNEQFF.

The chain has TRBV4-1 and TRBJ1-5; the D gene is possibly TRBD1 (5 bases). Germline CDR1 and CDR2: MGHRA and YSYEKL. V was clipped by 3 bases and J by 6 bases, with 18 bases between them. CDR3 length: 16 residues. The CDR3 is CASSQGGRGASQPQHF. The CDR3 nucleotides read TGCGCCAGCAGCCAGGGGGGACGCGGGGCGAGTCAGCCCCAGCATTTT.

This chain links TRBV5-1 with TRBJ1-1, with D unclear. Germline loops: CDR1 SGHRS, CDR2 YFSETQ. CDR3 length: 12 residues. V was clipped by 5 bases and J by 1 base, with 6 bases between them. CDR3 region: CASRSGNTEAFF. In DNA form, the CDR3 reads TGCGCCAGCAGGTCAGGGAACACTGAAGCTTTCTTT.

The chain employs TRBV11-2 and TRBJ2-1, with 8 bases fitting TRBD2. The CDR3 runs 16 residues. Germline V gene data show CDR1 as SGHAT and CDR2 as FQNNGV. Trimming removed 5 bases from V and 4 bases from J; junction bases left unmatched: 10. The CDR3 loop reads CASSPLGASGYNEQFF. The CDR3, as DNA: TGTGCCAGCAGCCCCCTCGGGGCTAGCGGGTACAATGAGCAGTTCTTC.

A single count supports this clone. This chain links TRBV5-5 with TRBJ2-3; no reliable D call. The V end lost 4 bases, the J end lost 1 base, and 10 bases lay between the germline ends. This CDR3 is 14 amino acids long. From germline, CDR1 is SGHKS and CDR2 YYEKEE (reference sequence). The CDR3 region has the DNA TGTGCCAGCAGCCCTCTCCGGGGCACAGATACGCAGTATTTT. Translated, it gives CASSPLRGTDTQYF.

V gene TRBV7-9 combines with J gene TRBJ2-7, with D possibly matching TRBD2 (5 bases). The germline V and J ends were trimmed by 11 bases and 3 bases, with 14 bases remaining between them. From germline, CDR1 is SEHNR and CDR2 FQNEAQ (reference sequence). The CDR3 runs to 12 residues. The CDR3 DNA is TGTGCCTCGGTCGGGGTAGGCTACGAGCAGTACTTC. It is translated as CASVGVGYEQYF.

The chain uses TRBV7-3 and TRBJ2-6; the D gene is possibly TRBD1 (6 bases). CDR1 is SGHTA and CDR2 is FQGTGA in the germline V gene. The CDR3 extends over 16 amino acids. The V gene lost 5 bases and the J gene lost 0 bases, with 11 bases spanning the gap. In DNA, the CDR3 is TGTGCCAGCAGCCCTGACAGGACCTCTGGGGCCAACGTCCTGACTTTC. This translates into CASSPDRTSGANVLTF. Filled out from reference TRBV7-3 and TRBJ2-6, the complete variable domain reads GAGVSQTPSNKVTEKGKYVELRCDPISGHTALYWYRQSLGQGPEFLIYFQGTGAADDSGLPNDRFFAVRPEGSVSTLKIQRTERGDSAVYLCASSPDRTSGANVLTFGAGSRLTVL.

The J gene is TRBJ2-3, the V gene TRBV3-1 (or the pseudogene TRBV3-2), with 9 bases matching TRBD2. CDR1 is LGHDT and CDR2 is YNNKEL in the germline V gene (reference sequence). The CDR3 has 17 residues. V gave up 4 bases and J gave up 4 bases; unmatched junction bases: 12. CDR3 coding DNA: TGTGCCAGCAGCCGCTCGTCGGCGGGAGGGCCGGCAGATACGCAGTATTTT. The encoded protein is CASSRSSAGGPADTQYF.

This chain joins TRBV5-5 and TRBJ1-2; the match to TRBD1 covers 7 bases. The CDR3 has 14 amino acids. J was trimmed by 3 bases and V by 0 bases; bases with no gene match: 2. Germline V lookup: CDR1 SGHKS, CDR2 YYEKEE (reference sequence). The CDR3 nucleotides read TGTGCCAGCAGCTTGGACGGACAGGACTATGGCTACACCTTC. Translating gives CASSLDGQDYGYTF.

This chain links TRBV19 with TRBJ2-1; TRBD2 agrees at 7 bases. The CDR3 has 15 residues. Germline V gene lookup returns CDR1 LNHDA and CDR2 SQIVND (reference sequence). V was pared by 7 bases and J by 4 bases, with 10 bases of the junction left unmatched. CDR3 residues: CASIREAGRYNEQFF. CDR3 sequence (DNA): TGTGCCAGTATCCGAGAAGCGGGGAGATACAATGAGCAGTTCTTC.